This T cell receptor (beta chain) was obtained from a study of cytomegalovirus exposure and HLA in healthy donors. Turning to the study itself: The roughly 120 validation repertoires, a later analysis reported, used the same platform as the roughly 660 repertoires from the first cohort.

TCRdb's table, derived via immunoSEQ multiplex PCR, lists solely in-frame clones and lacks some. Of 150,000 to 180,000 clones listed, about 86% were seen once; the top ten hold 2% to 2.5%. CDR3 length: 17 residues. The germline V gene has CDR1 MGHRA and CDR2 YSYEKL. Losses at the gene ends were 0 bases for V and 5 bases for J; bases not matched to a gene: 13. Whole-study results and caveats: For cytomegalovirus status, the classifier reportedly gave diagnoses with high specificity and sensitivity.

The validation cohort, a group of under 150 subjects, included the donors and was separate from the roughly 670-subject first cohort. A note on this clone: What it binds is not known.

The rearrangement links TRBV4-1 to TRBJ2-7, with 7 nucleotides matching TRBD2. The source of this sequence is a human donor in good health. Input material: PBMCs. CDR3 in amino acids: CASSQDPDIAGVHEQYF. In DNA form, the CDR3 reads TGCGCCAGCAGCCAAGATCCGGACATCGCGGGGGTACACGAGCAGTACTTC.